A single sample gave rise to the 30 T cell receptor beta chains below, sequenced in a study of radiation and T cells in renal cell carcinoma. Here immunoSEQ multiplex PCR was the method, and the copy in TCRdb shows in-frame clones only, minus some. Counted here are around 120,000 clones, more than 80% occurring once; the ten biggest clones make up around 1.8%. Time point reported: blood 2 weeks post-SBRT. Specified treatment: 15 Gy SBRT to primary tumor, nephrectomy 4 weeks later. This material consisted of blood, taken from a patient whose treatment included radiotherapy and nephrectomy. The receptors were gathered from a woman in her fifties or sixties with renal cell carcinoma.

The chain uses TRBV7-9 and TRBJ1-5; TRBD1 might be the D (5 bases). This CDR3 has 13 amino acids. V lost 6 bases, J lost 1 base, and 7 bases lay in between. Germline CDR1 reads SEHNR; CDR2 reads FQNEAQ (reference sequence). CDR3 nucleotide sequence: TGTGCCAGCAGGCGGGACAGCAATCAGCCCCAGCATTTT. This encodes CASRRDSNQPQHF.

This chain links TRBV19 with TRBJ1-3; D gene ambiguous. V was pared by 4 bases and J by 0 bases, with 7 bases between. CDR1 is LNHDA, CDR2 SQIVND, per germline (reference sequence). This CDR3 spans 14 amino acids. The CDR3 DNA sequence: TGTGCCAGTAGTAGCCGTCTCTCTGGAAACACCATATATTTT. Protein product: CASSSRLSGNTIYF.

The J gene is TRBJ2-7, the V gene TRBV7-8, with 11 bases fitting TRBD2. This CDR3 is built from 15 residues. V dropped 1 base and J dropped 5; count of bases not matched to a gene: 4. CDR1 and CDR2 (germline): SGHVS, FQNEAQ. In DNA, the CDR3 is TGTGCCAGCAGCTTAGGAACTAGCGGGAGCCACGAGCAGTACTTC. Protein sequence: CASSLGTSGSHEQYF.

The V gene is TRBV11-3, the J gene TRBJ2-7, with D perhaps TRBD1 or TRBD2 (5 bases each). Germline V gives CDR1 SGHNT, CDR2 YENEEA. The CDR3 runs to 14 residues. Trimming took off 3 bases at V and 5 bases at J, with 14 bases between the two ends. The CDR3 DNA is TGTGCCAGCAGCTTCGGGACCACTGCGGACGAGCAGTACTTC. Its protein is CASSFGTTADEQYF. The full variable domain, in which reference TRBV11-3 and TRBJ2-7 provide the parts outside the CDR3, is EAGVVQSPRYKIIEKKQPVAFWCNPISGHNTLYWYLQNLGQGPELLIRYENEEAVDDSQLPKDRFSAERLKGVDSTLKIQPAELGDSAVYLCASSFGTTADEQYFGPGTRLTVT.

Here the CDR3 reads CASSSLGLAGVGYNEQFF. The CDR3 DNA sequence: TGCGCCAGCAGCTCCTTGGGACTAGCGGGAGTTGGGTACAATGAGCAGTTCTTC. The chain links TRBV5-1 to TRBJ2-1, with TRBD2 matching over 14 bases. V lost 3 bases and J lost 4; bases outside the gene matches: 9. The CDR3 totals 18 residues. Germline CDR1 and CDR2: SGHRS and YFSETQ.

Concerning this clone: Because the CDR3 is missing its conserved closing phenylalanine or tryptophan, this is likely a read error. Because the CDR3's place on the DNA is in doubt, the DNA is left out and the CDR3 is given as listed by TCRdb. V gene TRBV2 combines with J gene TRBJ1-4; no check of the table's D call, TRBD1, against the DNA was made. The CDR3 is 15 residues long, ends included. Germline loops: CDR1 SNHLY, CDR2 FYNNEI. CDR3 in amino acids: CASSGTLGSTGAMDL.

CDR3 in DNA: TGTGCCAGCGGCCCGGGGGACACCGGCTACACCTTC. The encoded protein is CASGPGDTGYTF. V usage is TRBV25-1 and J usage is TRBJ1-2, with TRBD1 as a possible D gene (6 bases). Trimming left V 8 bases short and J 8 bases short, with 15 bases between. The CDR3 covers 12 residues. The germline CDR1 and CDR2 sequences are MGHDK and SYGVNS.

J is TRBJ1-2 and V is TRBV6-5; D is perhaps TRBD1 (6 bases). Looked up from germline, CDR1 is MNHEY and CDR2 is SVGAGI. Trimming left V 7 bases short and J 8 bases short, with 14 bases between. This CDR3 comprises 12 residues. CDR3 residues: CASTLQGYGYTF. CDR3 bases: TGTGCCAGCACCCTTCAGGGGTACGGCTACACCTTC.

The CDR3 DNA follows: TGTGCCAGCAGTGCCCAGGGAAGGGATCAGCCCCAGCATTTT. Translating it yields CASSAQGRDQPQHF. The rearrangement joins TRBV6-1 to TRBJ1-5, with D possibly TRBD1 on 5 matching bases. The germline V and J ends were trimmed by 4 bases and 5 bases, with 12 bases remaining between them. CDR3 length equals 14 residues. The germline V gene has CDR1 MNHNS and CDR2 SASEGT.

The chain combines TRBV10-3 with TRBJ2-7, with a weak D call TRBD2 (5 bases). CDR1 is ENHRY, CDR2 SYGVKD, per germline. CDR3 length: 14 amino acids. V lost 3 bases and J lost 3, with 12 bases in between. The CDR3 region is CAISDISVYYEQYF. DNA for the CDR3: TGTGCCATCAGTGATATTAGCGTGTACTACGAGCAGTACTTC.

This clone was detected a few times. The V and J genes are TRBV18 and TRBJ2-3; D may be TRBD1 (5 bases). CDR1 is KGHSH and CDR2 is LQKENI in the germline V gene. V lost 5 bases and J 10 bases, leaving 19 bases between the germline ends. The CDR3 has 14 amino acids. The CDR3 nucleotides are TGTGCCAGCTCAATATCGGACAAGGCCGATCCGCAGTATTTT. The encoded protein is CASSISDKADPQYF.

The chain employs TRBV19 and TRBJ1-1; the D gene is possibly TRBD1 (5 bases). The CDR3 is 13 residues long. In germline, CDR1 is LNHDA, CDR2 SQIVND (reference sequence). V was pared by 6 bases and J by 1 base, with 9 bases between. The CDR3 DNA reads as TGTGCCAGTAGCCTGGGACCGAACACTGAAGCTTTCTTT. Protein sequence: CASSLGPNTEAFF. The complete variable domain, with remaining parts taken from reference TRBV19 and TRBJ1-1, reads DGGITQSPKYLFRKEGQNVTLSCEQNLNHDAMYWYRQDPGQGLRLIYYSQIVNDFQKGDIAEGYSVSREKKESFPLTVTSAQKNPTAFYLCASSLGPNTEAFFGQGTRLTVV.

The CDR3 loop is CASSVAPGLAGGTNEQFF. CDR3 nucleotide sequence: TGTGCCAGCAGCGTAGCCCCAGGACTAGCGGGGGGCACGAATGAGCAGTTCTTC. This chain links TRBV9 with TRBJ2-1, with 14 bases that match TRBD2. This CDR3 spans 18 amino acids. V lost 0 bases, J lost 7 bases, and 9 bases stayed unmatched. Looked up from germline, CDR1 is SGDLS and CDR2 is YYNGEE.

This chain uses TRBV6-6 with TRBJ1-1; the D is unclear. The CDR3 length is 12 residues. The germline V and J ends were trimmed by 4 bases and 7 bases, with 10 bases remaining between them. Germline CDR1 MNHNY, CDR2 SVGAGI (reference sequence). CDR3 protein: CASSSFEHEAFF. The DNA of the CDR3 is TGTGCCAGCAGTTCCTTTGAACATGAAGCTTTCTTT.

The chain combines TRBV28 with TRBJ2-5; D not resolved. The CDR3 loop spans 16 amino acids. V was clipped by 0 bases and J by 0 bases, with 11 bases between them. In germline, CDR1 is MDHEN, CDR2 SYDVKM. The CDR3 DNA sequence: TGTGCCAGCAGTTTATGGGATGGAGCAAACCAAGAGACCCAGTACTTC. This gives the protein CASSLWDGANQETQYF. The variable domain in full, completed from reference TRBV28 and TRBJ2-5, reads DVKVTQSSRYLVKRTGEKVFLECVQDMDHENMFWYRQDPGLGLRLIYFSYDVKMKEKGDIPEGYSVSREKKERFSLILESASTNQTSMYLCASSLWDGANQETQYFGPGTRLLVL.

V gene TRBV28 combines with J gene TRBJ1-6; TRBD1 agrees at 7 bases. The junction had 8 bases not matched to a gene; V was cut back by 5 bases and J by 7 bases. Per the germline V gene, CDR1 is MDHEN and CDR2 is SYDVKM. This CDR3 is built from 15 residues. The CDR3 reads CASSPRQGWNSPLHF. CDR3 coding DNA: TGTGCCAGCAGTCCGAGACAGGGTTGGAATTCACCCCTCCACTTT.

V is TRBV6-5 and J is TRBJ1-6, with D possibly matching TRBD1 (5 bases). The CDR3 contains 14 residues. Germline V gives CDR1 MNHEY, CDR2 SVGAGI. V lost 6 bases and J lost 8, with 14 bases in between. CDR3: CASSLLGGDSPLHF. In DNA form, the CDR3 reads TGTGCCAGCAGCCTCCTTGGGGGGGATTCACCCCTCCACTTT.

The J gene is TRBJ2-7, the V gene TRBV9; 9 positions agree with TRBD1. The CDR3 spans 15 residues. Unmatched junction bases numbered 9, after V lost 3 bases and J lost 5 bases. CDR1 is SGDLS, CDR2 YYNGEE, per germline. The CDR3 here is CASSATGTGTNEQYF. The DNA of the CDR3 is TGTGCCAGCAGCGCTACCGGGACAGGGACTAACGAGCAGTACTTC. Full variable domain (remainder filled in from reference TRBV9 and TRBJ2-7): DSGVTQTPKHLITATGQRVTLRCSPRSGDLSVYWYQQSLDQGLQFLIQYYNGEERAKGNILERFSAQQFPDLHSELNLSSLELGDSALYFCASSATGTGTNEQYFGPGTRLTVT.

The chain joins TRBV18 to TRBJ1-3; TRBD1 agrees at 7 bases. CDR1 KGHSH and CDR2 LQKENI come from the germline V gene. The CDR3 consists of 15 residues. The V and J ends lost 6 bases and 0 bases, in that order; junction bases with no gene match: 5. The CDR3 region has the DNA TGTGCCAGCTCCCGGGACAGTGGCTCTGGAAACACCATATATTTT. Its translation is CASSRDSGSGNTIYF.

The CDR3 sequence: CASTLGGSINEKLFF. In nucleotides, the CDR3 is TGCGCCAGCACCCTTGGCGGCTCAATAAATGAAAAACTGTTTTTT. V is TRBV5-1 and J is TRBJ1-4; D uncertain. The germline gives CDR1 SGHRS, CDR2 YFSETQ. There are 15 residues in the CDR3. V lost 6 bases and J lost 5, with 17 bases in between. The whole variable domain, filled in from reference TRBV5-1 and TRBJ1-4, reads KAGVTQTPRYLIKTRGQQVTLSCSPISGHRSVSWYQQTPGQGLQFLFEYFSETQRNKGNFPGRFSGRQFSNSRSEMNVSTLELGDSALYLCASTLGGSINEKLFFGSGTQLSVL.

The chain links TRBV9 to TRBJ2-3; D remains unclear. V dropped 1 base and J dropped 1 base, with 13 bases sitting between them. Germline lookup yields CDR1 SGDLS and CDR2 YYNGEE. The CDR3 covers 16 residues. CDR3 sequence reads: CASSVQYGPGTDTQYF. The CDR3 DNA reads TGTGCCAGCAGCGTACAGTACGGCCCTGGCACAGATACGCAGTATTTT.

This sequence joins TRBV7-3 and TRBJ2-1; 8 bases fit TRBD1. CDR3 size: 15 residues. Trimming took 5 bases from V and 4 from J; bases not matched to a gene: 7. Germline lookup yields CDR1 SGHTA and CDR2 FQGTGA. The CDR3 protein is CASSPGQGWYNEQFF. DNA for the CDR3: TGTGCCAGCAGCCCTGGACAGGGATGGTACAATGAGCAGTTCTTC.

The chain has TRBV4-3 and TRBJ2-2; 12 bases align to TRBD2. The CDR3 is 15 residues long. Germline V gives CDR1 LGHNA, CDR2 YSLEER. Trimming took 5 bases from V and 5 from J; bases not matched to a gene: 3. The CDR3 loop reads CASSNGLAGTGELFF. The CDR3, as DNA: TGCGCCAGCAGCAACGGACTAGCGGGAACCGGGGAGCTGTTTTTT.

The J gene is TRBJ2-2, the V gene TRBV18; 7 bases map to TRBD1. Losses at the gene ends were 3 bases for V and 5 bases for J; bases not matched to a gene: 9. CDR1 is KGHSH and CDR2 is LQKENI in the germline V gene. This CDR3 contains 16 residues. In DNA, the CDR3 is TGTGCCAGCTCACCGTTGACAGGGCTGGGGACCGGGGAGCTGTTTTTT. Translated, it gives CASSPLTGLGTGELFF.

This clone was found a few times. V is TRBV4-2 and J is TRBJ1-1, with 8 nucleotides matching TRBD1. The trim removed 4 bases at V and 4 bases at J, leaving 2 bases unmatched. The length of the CDR3 is 13 residues. Germline values: CDR1 LGHNA, CDR2 YNFKEQ. CDR3 DNA: TGTGCCAGCAGCCGGACAGGGAGCACTGAAGCTTTCTTT. Translation: CASSRTGSTEAFF.

The chain links TRBV29-1 to TRBJ2-5, with D unresolved. There are 13 residues in the CDR3. CDR1 and CDR2 (germline): SQVTM, ANQGSEA. The ends were cut back, 1 base at V and 5 bases at J, with 11 bases in the middle. For the CDR3, the DNA is TGCAGCGTTGAAGCCAGGTTTGGGGAGACCCAGTACTTC. Its translation is CSVEARFGETQYF.

J is TRBJ2-1 and V is TRBV9; 14 bases align to TRBD2. V trimming: 3 bases; J trimming: 2 bases; junction bases outside the gene matches: 7. CDR1 is SGDLS and CDR2 is YYNGEE in the germline V gene. The CDR3 has 18 amino acids. The CDR3 DNA reads as TGTGCCAGCAGCGCGACTAGCGGGAGGGGCTTCCCCTACAATGAGCAGTTCTTC. It translates to CASSATSGRGFPYNEQFF.

This clone was counted between two and nine times. The chain is built from TRBV10-1 and TRBJ1-2, with 12 nucleotides matching TRBD1. The CDR3 contains 14 residues. The germline V gene has CDR1 WNHNN and CDR2 SYGVQD (reference sequence). Trimming cost V 6 bases and J 8 bases; bases outside gene matches: 7. The CDR3 region has the DNA TGCGCCAGCAGCCCGGGACAGGGGGCTACAGGCTACACCTTC. Its protein is CASSPGQGATGYTF.

This clone was detected only a few times. The J gene is TRBJ1-6, the V gene TRBV6-6; TRBD1 is a possible D gene (5 bases). The length of the CDR3 is 13 residues. Germline assignment: CDR1 MNHNY and CDR2 SVGAGI (reference sequence). V was cut by 6 bases and J by 5 bases, with 8 bases left in between. CDR3 coding DNA: TGTGCCAGCAGCATGACAGATAATTCACCCCTCCACTTT. Amino acids: CASSMTDNSPLHF.

V gene TRBV30 combines with J gene TRBJ2-7, with 13 bases aligning to TRBD2. This CDR3 has 15 residues. Germline CDR1 reads GTSNPN; CDR2 reads SVGIG (reference sequence). Losses at the gene ends were 3 bases for V and 4 bases for J; bases not matched to a gene: 6. The CDR3: CAWSHGTSGKYEQYF. The DNA for the CDR3 is TGTGCCTGGAGCCATGGGACTAGCGGGAAGTACGAGCAGTACTTC.